This TCR beta chain comes out of a study of memory CD4+ T cells and cytomegalovirus serostatus. Study-level results: The CMV-associated TCR signature appears largely within the CD4+ memory repertoire. About 40% of the roughly 160 known CMV-associated TCRbeta sequences appeared in CD4+ memory.

This clone has just a few counts. The target antigen is unknown. The sort gate was single viable CD3+CD4+CD8-CD45RO+ cells for memory CD4+ T cells. CMV serostatus came from serum IgG against pp150, pp28, p38, p52. Total CD4+ T cells were enriched by CD4 positive selection. Trimming pared 3 bases from V and 2 bases from J, leaving 17 bases between. The CDR3 totals 16 residues. Using immunoSEQ multiplex PCR, the repertoire was profiled, and TCRdb retains in-frame clones only, with some absent. The sample holds some 52,000 clones, about 83% seen once. The receptor was isolated from an adult in good health and CMV-seropositive. The sequencing input was memory CD4+ T cells from blood. This chain joins TRBV23-1 and TRBJ2-7; D may be TRBD1 (5 bases). TRBV23-1 is classed as an ORF, of uncertain function. The DNA of the CDR3 is TGCGCCAGCAGTCACCTCCCGGACACCACTCCCTACGAGCAGTACTTC. This gives the protein CASSHLPDTTPYEQYF.